The 16 T cell receptor beta chains presented below share a single source sample, sequenced in a study of blood T cell repertoires in COVID-19. Using immunoSEQ multiplex PCR, the repertoire was profiled, and TCRdb retains in-frame clones only, with some absent. This table has under 400,000 clones, 80% to 90% appearing once. The material sequenced was PBMCs or T cells enriched from blood (not recorded which). Receptors were obtained from a woman between 35 and 50 years old with acute COVID-19.

J is TRBJ2-4 and V is TRBV11-2; D gene uncertain. This CDR3 is 16 amino acids long. Germline V CDR1 and CDR2: SGHAT, FQNNGV. The V and J ends lost 5 bases and 0 bases respectively, with 14 bases between them. CDR3 sequence (DNA): TGTGCCAGCAGCCCGTCGCGCGATTTAGCCAAAAACATTCAGTACTTC. Translation gives CASSPSRDLAKNIQYF.

The chain joins TRBV7-2 to TRBJ2-7; possibly TRBD1 for D (6 bases). The germline V and J ends were trimmed by 6 bases and 7 bases, with 19 bases remaining between them. The CDR3 spans 14 residues. Germline V lookup: CDR1 SGHTA, CDR2 FQGNSA. In DNA, the CDR3 is TGTGCCAGCAGTTTGGACAGTGCCTTGGGGGAGCAGTACTTC. Its translation is CASSLDSALGEQYF.

The V gene is TRBV9, the J gene TRBJ2-3; maybe TRBD2 (6 bases). Germline lookup yields CDR1 SGDLS and CDR2 YYNGEE. There are 13 residues in the CDR3. V lost 2 bases and J 4 bases, leaving 8 bases between the germline ends. The CDR3 DNA follows: TGTGCCAGCAGCGTCTGGGGGGCAGATACGCAGTATTTT. Amino acids: CASSVWGADTQYF. Looking up the rest from reference TRBV9 and TRBJ2-3 gives the full variable domain: DSGVTQTPKHLITATGQRVTLRCSPRSGDLSVYWYQQSLDQGLQFLIQYYNGEERAKGNILERFSAQQFPDLHSELNLSSLELGDSALYFCASSVWGADTQYFGPGTRLTVL.

CDR3 nucleotide sequence: TGTGCCAGCTCACCCGATAGCGGGGGCTATACAAACTCCTACAATGAGCAGTTCTTC. Encoded protein: CASSPDSGGYTNSYNEQFF. This chain joins TRBV18 and TRBJ2-1; TRBD2 agrees at 9 bases. Germline V gene lookup returns CDR1 KGHSH and CDR2 LQKENI. The CDR3 is made up of 19 amino acids. V dropped 3 bases and J dropped 0; count of bases not matched to a gene: 12.

This sequence joins TRBV6-5 and TRBJ1-2, with D possibly TRBD1 on 5 matching bases. From germline, CDR1 is MNHEY and CDR2 SVGAGI. Trimming left V 5 bases short and J 5 bases short, with 18 bases between. The CDR3 has 15 amino acids. The CDR3 DNA is TGTGCCAGCAGTCTTACGGCAGGGTCACTTTATGGCTACACCTTC. Protein sequence: CASSLTAGSLYGYTF.

This clone was counted once. J is TRBJ2-7 and V is TRBV19, with 9 bases lining up with TRBD1. V lost 4 bases and J lost 4; bases outside the gene matches: 11. Germline CDR1 LNHDA, CDR2 SQIVND (reference sequence). There are 16 residues in the CDR3. The CDR3 is CASSKTPGQGGYEQYF. In DNA form, the CDR3 reads TGTGCCAGTAGTAAAACCCCGGGACAGGGCGGGTACGAGCAGTACTTC.

CDR3 sequence reads: CASKGTLAGAQETQYF. The CDR3 bases are TGCGCCAGCAAAGGCACACTAGCGGGAGCGCAAGAGACCCAGTACTTC. The rearrangement uses TRBV5-1 and TRBJ2-5; the match to TRBD2 covers 11 bases. The CDR3 is 16 amino acids. The ends lost 6 bases at V and 2 bases at J; junction bases unmatched: 9. CDR1 and CDR2 (germline): SGHRS, YFSETQ.

The V gene is TRBV7-6, the J gene TRBJ2-1, with D possibly TRBD1 on 6 matching bases. The germline V gene has CDR1 SGHVS and CDR2 FNYEAQ. Deletions cut 1 base from V and 6 bases from J, with 16 bases between. This CDR3 contains 16 residues. In DNA, the CDR3 is TGTGCCAGCAGCTTAGACGGTGGACAGTATGCCAATGAGCAGTTCTTC. Translated: CASSLDGGQYANEQFF.

This chain uses TRBV7-3 with TRBJ1-6; TRBD1 is a possible D gene (5 bases). V was cut by 5 bases and J by 13 bases, with 18 bases left in between. Germline CDR1 and CDR2: SGHTA and FQGTGA. CDR3 length: 14 amino acids. CDR3 in DNA: TGTGCCAGCAGCCCTGGCGGGACCTTTGTGCCCCTCCACTTT. Amino acids: CASSPGGTFVPLHF.

The DNA of the CDR3 is TGTGCCAGCAGCGTAGACGCCAGGGGGCGGGACGAGCAGTACTTC. It is translated as CASSVDARGRDEQYF. This chain connects TRBV9 to TRBJ2-7; 8 bases align to TRBD1. V was clipped by 0 bases and J by 5 bases; unmatched bases: 7. Germline CDR1 SGDLS, CDR2 YYNGEE. This CDR3 is 15 amino acids long.

In DNA, the CDR3 is TGTGCCAGCAGCTCACAGACAGGGACTAATGAAAAACTGTTTTTT. Translating it yields CASSSQTGTNEKLFF. This chain connects TRBV11-2 to TRBJ1-4; 7 bases map to TRBD1. Losses at the gene ends were 4 bases for V and 2 bases for J; bases not matched to a gene: 4. Germline loops: CDR1 SGHAT, CDR2 FQNNGV. The CDR3 extends over 15 amino acids.

The chain links TRBV23-1 to TRBJ2-7; a possible D gene is TRBD1 (6 bases). TRBV23-1 qualifies as an ORF whose function is uncertain. This CDR3 has 16 residues. Trimming removed 6 bases from V and 9 bases from J, with 27 bases in between. The DNA of the CDR3 is TGCGCCAGCAGCCGTACTGCCGAGACAGGATCCCAAGTGCAGTACTTC. Residues: CASSRTAETGSQVQYF.

This clone occurred a few times. The V call is TRBV29-1, the J call TRBJ2-7; D perhaps matches TRBD1 (6 bases). Germline V gene sequence: CDR1 SQVTM, CDR2 ANQGSEA. Trimming removed 7 bases from V and 0 bases from J, with 10 bases in between. This CDR3 comprises 12 residues. This CDR3 reads CSAGGFSYEQYF. Written as DNA, the CDR3 is TGCAGCGCTGGGGGCTTCTCCTACGAGCAGTACTTC.

The gene calls are TRBV27 and TRBJ2-1; D is unclear. CDR1 and CDR2 (germline): MNHEY, SMNVEV (reference sequence). The V end was cut by 6 bases, the J end by 6 bases, with 21 bases between. The CDR3 is made up of 16 amino acids. CDR3 coding DNA: TGTGCCAGCAGAGTTTTCGAAGGTCTAGGTACCAATGAGCAGTTCTTC. This sequence encodes CASRVFEGLGTNEQFF.

As for this clone: In the same sample, other DNA sequences code for this CDR3. The chain recombines TRBV20-1 with TRBJ2-5, with D hard to call. Trimming removed 3 bases from V and 2 bases from J, with 4 bases in between. Germline loops: CDR1 DFQATT, CDR2 SNEGSKA (reference sequence). CDR3 length equals 11 residues. DNA for the CDR3: TGCAGTGCTAGTCGTCAAGAGACCCAGTACTTC. Translation gives CSASRQETQYF.

This chain joins TRBV21-1 and TRBJ2-7; the D call in the table, TRBD2, was not verified against the DNA. TRBV21-1 constitutes a pseudogene. CDR3 length: 18 residues. CDR3 region: CASSKVDGRHGGSYEQYF. The CDR3 nucleotides read TGTGCCAGCAGCAAAGTTGACGGGCGACACGGAGGGTCCTACGAGCAGTACTTC.